This T cell receptor beta chain was recorded in a study of regulatory T cells in long-lasting Graves disease (dated by TCRdb to 2020 to 2022). Study-level background: Patients with newly diagnosed Graves' disease had been on antithyroid drugs for under 3 months. A total of roughly 33 samples underwent TCR sequencing: 13 from persistent and roughly 20 from newly diagnosed Graves' disease patients. The study was conducted in China and was registered as a clinical trial. Peripheral blood TCR sequencing and RNA sequencing compared persistent Graves' disease patients with newly diagnosed Graves' disease patients.

Read against the paper, the sample's time point label means: newly diagnosed GD, antithyroid drugs for less than 3 months. For both TCR sequencing and RNA sequencing, RNA was extracted from PBMCs in TRIzol. Graves' disease was diagnosed according to American Thyroid Association guidelines. Recruitment of patients was carried out at an endocrinology department in Xi'an, China. Each patient gave 7.5 to 10 milliliters of peripheral blood, collected in an EDTA anticoagulant tube. Ficoll Paque Plus density gradient separation was used to isolate PBMCs, and no further T cell sorting was performed. An Agilent 2100 Bioanalyzer and agarose gel were used to assess RNA quality, and a NanoDrop 2000 was used to measure RNA concentration. This clonotype has at least ten counts. It has no known antigen specificity. No base quality values were provided; no much bigger clone lies one nucleotide off. Study-wide conclusions, independent of this receptor: Sequencing and analysis were restricted to the TCR beta chain. TRBV28, TRBJ1-2 and TRBJ2-5 were preferentially used in persistent disease, while TRBV20-1 and TRBJ2-1 were favored in newly diagnosed disease. The study examined only peripheral blood because the primary lesion, thyroid tissue, could not be accessed. A larger number of public clonotypes was shared among persistent patients (approximately 2,500) than among newly diagnosed patients (about 990). As a limitation, the authors acknowledged that the small sample size may reduce accuracy. Persistent Graves' disease patients showed lower TCR Shannon entropy and fewer highly expanded clones than newly diagnosed patients, suggesting clonal expansion.

For CDR1 and CDR2, the germline V gene lists SGHVS and FQNEAQ. Counted from cysteine to phenylalanine, this CDR3 has 15 amino acids. The read is trimmed to its CDR3 DNA, 45 bases read in frame from base 1. Trimming takes 5 bases from V and 5 bases from J, and the germline ends sit 19 bases apart. The library relied on multiplex PCR. The sequencer was an Illumina HiSeq 4000. iRepertoire HTBI primers and Arm-PCR amplification of CDR3 regions were used to construct TCR beta libraries. Gel purification was performed on PCR products prior to sequencing. Per the authors' processing: Across samples, about 64 TRBV and over 11 TRBJ segments were identified and used for gene usage analysis of CDR3 amino acid clonotypes. COPE and FqMerger were used to merge filtered high-quality paired reads into contigs. Contigs were aligned with BLAST to IMGT TRBV, TRBD and TRBJ reference genes, and CDR3 was defined per IMGT. Highly expanded clones were defined as clonotypes with a frequency above 0.1%. Repertoire diversity was measured by Shannon entropy, and V-J evenness by the Gini coefficient. Public clonotypes were defined as clonotypes shared by more than one individual. The public reads were quality trimmed at Q25 with fastp and then assembled into clones with MiXCR by TCRdb, keeping productive beta chains. Each entry merges the rows of one CDR3 protein and shows their most common DNA and genes. The V and J calls and clone size come from TCRdb's table, not from the authors' own analysis. The sample profile shows over 500,000 distinct CDR3 sequences; about 16% of them were found once. The top ten hold 12% of the sample.

These data also featured in a second study, about T cells in Graves' hyperthyroidism and ophthalmopathy. As the second publication notes: Stable Graves' hyperthyroidism was defined as the absence of progression to ophthalmopathy over 18 months of follow-up. Hyperthyroidism patients were newly diagnosed, with disease duration under 2 months, and aged 18 to 65 years. The study excluded patients with uncontrolled infections, other autoimmune diseases, pregnancy or lactation. Clinical symptoms, serum thyroxine and TRAb, thyroid ultrasound, and orbital computed tomography formed the basis for the diagnoses. The first round of RT-PCR for the TCR CDR3 was performed with the HTBI primer set and the Qiagen OneStep RT-PCR kit. Most expanded thyroid clonotypes (frequency above 0.001) were also found in blood, which suggests that blood repertoires may mirror thyroid immune responses. In cross-validation, a model built on a 13 V-J signature told ophthalmopathy apart from stable hyperthyroidism with approximately 90% sensitivity and about 81% specificity, and in testing the same model reached 80%/75%. In validation, progression to ophthalmopathy was predicted by the model with 70.59% sensitivity and around 75% specificity, a median of approximately 6.5 months before onset. To identify TCR V-J signatures that set the groups apart, the researchers used a discovery cohort of about a hundred patients, made up of around 40 with Graves' ophthalmopathy and some 60 with stable Graves' hyperthyroidism. Prospective prediction of ophthalmopathy was tested in an independent validation cohort consisting of 18 to 20 hyperthyroidism patients and approximately 16 patients who later progressed to ophthalmopathy. For training and testing, the 100 or so patients in the discovery cohort were randomly divided in a 7:3 ratio. In addition, the study compared T-cell repertoires in thyroid tissue and in blood from roughly six Graves' hyperthyroidism patients. After blood sampling, hyperthyroidism patients were treated with methimazole at a starting dose of 30 mg daily, and ophthalmopathy patients were treated with high-dose intravenous methylprednisolone. The libraries were constructed in a second round of multiplex PCR and then size-selected and purified. The libraries were sequenced on an Illumina HiSeq2000 using paired-end 100 bp reads. SOAPnuke was used to process the raw data, with reads discarded if the reads contained adapters or uncalled bases, had a mean Phred below 15, or lacked an exact constant-primer or identifier match. High-quality paired reads were merged using COPE v1.2.5, and each unique nucleotide sequence was defined as a clonotype. MiTCR v1.1 was used to align the clonotypes against IMGT TRBV, TRBD and TRBJ reference segments. Only V-J combinations with frequency above 0.0001, covering about 99% of repertoires, were analysed. A TCS score was defined as the ratio of F50 (clonal expansion) to E x V (chaos), with BLOSUM62-based TCRdist applied between CDR3 peptides within each V-J. Welch's t-statistics and random forest reduced around 550 V-J features to 10 to 15, which were used in a naive Bayes classifier (R e1071). No statistical method was used to set the sample size in advance, and investigators knew the group allocation. TCR Vbeta CDR3 sequencing of roughly 140 peripheral blood samples (43 ophthalmopathy, about 74 hyperthyroidism and some 17 progressor patients) is reported in the paper.

Recombination linked TRBV7-8 to TRBJ2-7, with a tentative D call of TRBD1 or TRBD2, each matching 5 bases. This specimen was peripheral blood mononuclear cells (PBMCs), taken at new diagnosis, from a patient treated with antithyroid drugs. The TCR was taken from a man between 18 and 35 years old with Graves disease. Donor details come from another sample of the same person, matched by shared clones. The CDR3 protein: CASSPSRQGAHEQYF. DNA sequence: TGTGCCAGCAGCCCTAGCCGGCAGGGTGCTCACGAGCAGTACTTC.